The T cell receptor (beta chain) described here comes from a study of molecular identifiers for immune sequencing clone quantification. TCRdb independently ran MiXCR on the PCR reads; one entry per CDR3 protein. The sample records some 650,000 distinct CDR3 sequences, roughly 21% being singletons. V was pared by 4 bases and J by 8 bases, with 12 bases between. The CDR3 runs 12 residues. The germline V gene encodes CDR1 SGHDT and CDR2 YYEEEE. Notes on the study in general: Identical TCR molecules can share a barcode, and this sharing could underestimate highly expanded clone sizes.

Sorting recovered naive CD8 T cells on a CD8+CD4-CCR7+CD45RA+ profile. As for this clonotype: Its antigen is still unknown.

Sequenced sample: naive CD8+ T cells from blood, with Jurkat cell RNA spiked in. Subset given: FACS-sorted CD8+CD4-CCR7+CD45RA+ naive T cells. The TCR originated in a human donor in good health. Some libraries in this study had Jurkat cell RNA spiked in. This chain joins TRBV5-6 and TRBJ1-2, with D perhaps matching TRBD1 (6 bases). In DNA form, the CDR3 reads TGTGCCAGCAGCGGGCAGGGGATCGGCTACACCTTC. Its protein product is CASSGQGIGYTF.